This is a list of T cell receptor beta chains from one sample in a study of T cell repertoires in cytomegalovirus infection. TCRdb re-derived calls from the reads in MiXCR, one entry per CDR3 protein. There are about 530,000 distinct CDR3 sequences in the sample; approximately 25% occur only once, and 13% lies in the top ten. The sequenced material came from PBMCs. Receptors originate from a human donor in good health (CMV status not recorded). Some clones in this sample may be carry-over from other donors' samples. Each CDR3 is given with its conserved first and last residue. A D gene is named only where the DNA matches it firmly. Size is stated for part of the rows, as once, few or many counts, or as a class when the clone is expanded.

>TRBJ2-1|TRBV6-5|TRBD1|few
TGTGCCAGCAGTTACTCGGGGACAGGGACATCTAATGAGCAGTTCTTC
CASSYSGTGTSNEQFF
>TRBJ1-3|TRBV7-2|-|many
TGTGCCAGCAGCTTAGGGGGGGCCTCTGGAAACACCATATATTTT
CASSLGGASGNTIYF
>TRBJ1-1|TRBV7-8|-|many
TGTGCCAGCAGCGCCGTCGCATCGCGGCGACCTATGCAAGCTTTCTTT
CASSAVASRRPMQAFF
>TRBJ2-7|TRBV30|TRBD2|-
TGTGCCTGGGGACTAGCGGGAGACTACGAGCAGTACTTC
CAWGLAGDYEQYF
>TRBJ2-4|TRBV28|-|few
TGTGCCAGCAGTTTTTCTGGGGGGAACATTCAGTACTTC
CASSFSGGNIQYF
>TRBJ1-1|TRBV12-3/TRBV12-4|-|few
TGTGCCACTGGAAACCTGAACACTGAAGCTTTCTTT
CATGNLNTEAFF
>TRBJ2-4|TRBV7-3|-|-
TGTGCCAGCAGCTTAAGTGGTCTGGACATTCAGTACTTC
CASSLSGLDIQYF
>TRBJ2-3|TRBV11-2|TRBD2|-
TGTGCCAGCAGCCTTCGGGCGGGAGGGATAACAGATACGCAGTATTTT
CASSLRAGGITDTQYF
>TRBJ1-4|TRBV20-1|-|few
TGCAGTGCTAGTTCCAAAAATGAAAAACTGTTTTTT
CSASSKNEKLFF
>TRBJ2-6|TRBV19|-|-
TGTGCCAGTAGTCTCTACTCTGGGGCCAACGTCCTGACTTTC
CASSLYSGANVLTF
>TRBJ2-7|TRBV20-1|-|few
TGCAGTGCTAGTGGGGGATTGAGGAGCTCCTACGAGCAGTACTTC
CSASGGLRSSYEQYF
>TRBJ1-2|TRBV7-9|-|few
TGTGCCAGCAGTCCAGAAGGTATTAACTATGGCTACACCTTC
CASSPEGINYGYTF
>TRBJ1-1|TRBV27|-|-
TGTGCCAGCAGTTTAGTTAGCGGAATAAACACTGAAGCTTTCTTT
CASSLVSGINTEAFF
>TRBJ1-2|TRBV12-3/TRBV12-4|-|few
TGTGCCAGCAGTGCGGCGATGGGGAGTTCTTACTATGGCTACACCTTC
CASSAAMGSSYYGYTF
>TRBJ2-1|TRBV24-1|-|-
TGTGCCACCCAAACGGGAGTTATAGATGAGCAGTTCTTC
CATQTGVIDEQFF
>TRBJ1-1|TRBV7-2|-|many
TGTGCCAGCAGCTTAGGGGTCAGGGCGAACACTGAAGCTTTCTTT
CASSLGVRANTEAFF
>TRBJ2-1|TRBV6-1|-|few
TGTGCCAGCAACCAACGCGGCAGCTCCTACAATGAGCAGTTCTTC
CASNQRGSSYNEQFF
>TRBJ2-3|TRBV7-4|TRBD2|-
TGTGCCAGCAGCTTGCCTCGTAGCGGGCCGTCGGCAGATACGCAGTATTTT
CASSLPRSGPSADTQYF
>TRBJ2-1|TRBV12-3/TRBV12-4|TRBD1|-
TGTGCCAGCTTAGGGACAGGGGTGTACAATGAGCAGTTCTTC
CASLGTGVYNEQFF
>TRBJ1-6|TRBV7-8|-|few
TGTGCCAGCAGCTTATTCGGTGACAGCTATAATTCACCCCTCCACTTT
CASSLFGDSYNSPLHF
>TRBJ2-5|TRBV7-6|-|-
TGTGCCAGCAGCTCAACCCCCGGCAGGGGCCAAGAGACCCAGTACTTC
CASSSTPGRGQETQYF
>TRBJ1-1|TRBV5-5|-|-
TGTGCCAGCAGCTTGGGGCCGACGGGGGGCACTGAAGCTTTCTTT
CASSLGPTGGTEAFF
>TRBJ2-3|TRBV20-1|TRBD2|-
TGCAGTGCTGGTGGACTAGCGGGGGGGAGCACAGATACGCAGTATTTT
CSAGGLAGGSTDTQYF
>TRBJ1-1|TRBV5-1|TRBD1|-
TGCGCCAGCAGCCTGACAGGGCAGAACACTGAAGCTTTCTTT
CASSLTGQNTEAFF
>TRBJ1-1|TRBV7-2|-|many
TGTGCCAGCAGCTTAATCTTCCAGGGGGAAGCTTTCTTT
CASSLIFQGEAFF
>TRBJ2-5|TRBV7-2|TRBD2|few
TGTGCCAGCAGCGACGGACTAGCGGGAGTGGGGGAGACCCAGTACTTC
CASSDGLAGVGETQYF
>TRBJ2-2|TRBV7-2|-|-
TGTGCCAGCAGCCCCGGAGGTATTCGGAACACCGGGGAGCTGTTTTTT
CASSPGGIRNTGELFF
>TRBJ2-7|TRBV11-2|-|few
TGTGCCAGCAGCTTTAAGGTAGACGAGCAGTACTTC
CASSFKVDEQYF
>TRBJ2-5|TRBV7-2|TRBD2|many
TGTGCCAGCAGCTTATACGGGACTACCGAAGAGACCCAGTACTTC
CASSLYGTTEETQYF
>TRBJ1-2|TRBV28|-|-
TGTGCCAGCAGTTTCCGGTGGACTAACTATGGCTACACCTTC
CASSFRWTNYGYTF
>TRBJ1-1|TRBV7-8|TRBD1|few
TGTGCCAGCAGCTCTAACTTCAGGGGGAGTTCAAGGTCTGAAGCTTTCTTT
CASSSNFRGSSRSEAFF
>TRBJ1-5|TRBV11-2|-|-
TGTGCCAGCAGCTTAGATCCAGGGCGAAGCAATCAGCCCCAGCATTTT
CASSLDPGRSNQPQHF
>TRBJ1-1|TRBV19|TRBD1|few
TGTGCCAGTAGCCCAGGGGGAGGGTTGACTGAAGCTTTCTTT
CASSPGGGLTEAFF
>TRBJ2-1|TRBV24-1|-|few
TGTGCCACCAGTGATTTGCAAGGGACGGGATCCTACAATGAGCAGTTCTTC
CATSDLQGTGSYNEQFF
>TRBJ2-1|TRBV13|-|-
TGCGCCAGCAGCTTGGAGGGGTACGACAATGAGCAGTTCTTC
CASSLEGYDNEQFF
>TRBJ2-3|TRBV7-3|-|-
TGTGCCAGCAGCTTAATCGGGCAGTCTAGCACAGATACGCAGTATTTT
CASSLIGQSSTDTQYF
>TRBJ2-3|TRBV20-1|-|-
TGCAGTGCAACAAAACCGACAGATACGCAGTATTTT
CSATKPTDTQYF
>TRBJ2-7|TRBV7-2|-|many
TGTGCCAGCAGCTTGGGACTCTCCTACGAGCAGTACTTC
CASSLGLSYEQYF
>TRBJ2-3|TRBV12-3/TRBV12-4|TRBD2|many
TGTGCCAGCAGCCGGGGGACTAGCCGACTTACTAGCACAGATACGCAGTATTTT
CASSRGTSRLTSTDTQYF
>TRBJ2-7|TRBV7-2|TRBD2|many
TGTGCCAGCAGCCTATCAATAGCGGGAGCCTACGAGCAGTACTTC
CASSLSIAGAYEQYF
>TRBJ2-3|TRBV10-3|TRBD2|-
TGTGCCATCAGGTCCTCCGCGGGGGGACCACAGGATACGCAGTATTTT
CAIRSSAGGPQDTQYF
>TRBJ1-5|TRBV20-1|TRBD1|-
TGCAGTGCTAGAGGACCACAGGGGGCTTGGAATCAGCCCCAGCATTTT
CSARGPQGAWNQPQHF
>TRBJ2-1|TRBV7-2|TRBD2|many
TGTGCCAGCAGCTTGGGACTATCCTCGTTGGCTGAGCAGTTCTTC
CASSLGLSSLAEQFF
>TRBJ1-1|TRBV27|TRBD1|few
TGTGCCAGCAGTCAAGGACAGGGGTCGGGAAACACTGAAGCTTTCTTT
CASSQGQGSGNTEAFF
>TRBJ1-1|TRBV20-1|-|-
TGCAGTGCTAGTGGTTGGACTGGGACCGAAGCTTTCTTT
CSASGWTGTEAFF
>TRBJ2-7|TRBV6-1|TRBD1|-
TGTGCCAGCAGGGGAACCGGGACAGGGAGCTCCTACGAGCAGTACTTC
CASRGTGTGSSYEQYF
>TRBJ1-2|TRBV19|TRBD1|-
TGTGCCAGTAACGACAGGGGGCTGGACTATGGCTACACCTTC
CASNDRGLDYGYTF
>TRBJ2-1|TRBV7-8|-|many
TGTGCCAGCAGCACGGACGCCCAGGACTACTCCTACAATGAGCAGTTCTTC
CASSTDAQDYSYNEQFF
>TRBJ2-5|TRBV6-2/TRBV6-3|TRBD2|-
TGTGCCAGCAGGGGGACTAGCGGCGGAGAGACCCAGTACTTC
CASRGTSGGETQYF